These 28 T cell receptor beta chains were sequenced from one sample in a study of vaccination effects on CD4 cells after COVID-19 (dated by TCRdb to 2022 to 2024). The protocol used for the library was the immunoSEQ multiplex PCR assay. The table was pulled from immuneACCESS by TCRdb, which kept in-frame rearrangements only. Such tables lose some clones; where checked, under half of the loss comes from unresolved V genes, and the rest has no known cause. A total of 35,000 to 45,000 clones appear in this sample, roughly 79% of them only once. The ten top clones hold 10% to 13% of the sample. Antigens of these TCRs are unknown. To identify antigen-specific CD4+ T cell clonotypes by their expansion, the ViraFEST assay first stimulated PBMC with viral peptide pools and then applied TCR sequencing. After more than 9 days of culture, CD4+ T cells were isolated with the EasySep CD4+ T cell isolation kit. The absence of prior SARS-CoV-2 infection in healthy vaccine recipients was confirmed by negative nucleocapsid antibodies before and after vaccination.

Sequenced material: CD4+ T cells from PBMCs cultured with SARS-CoV-2 spike peptides, taken before COVID-19 vaccination. Sample cell subset or site, as interpreted from the label and publication: SARS-CoV-2 spike overlapping peptide pool stimulation. These receptors all stem from a human donor who received a COVID-19 vaccine.

In this sample, this clone turned up a few times. The chain combines TRBV7-3 with TRBJ2-2, with D possibly TRBD2 on 5 matching bases. Trimming took off 4 bases at V and 7 bases at J, with 10 bases between the two ends. The germline CDR1 and CDR2 sequences are SGHTA and FQGTGA. This CDR3 has 13 residues. DNA for the CDR3: TGTGCCAGCAGCTCACGACTAAGCGGGGAGCTGTTTTTT. Translation: CASSSRLSGELFF.

In this sample, this clone turned up once. This rearrangement joins TRBV29-1 to TRBJ1-3, with D maybe TRBD1 (6 bases). V shed 3 bases and J shed 0 bases, with 12 bases lying between them. There are 15 residues in the CDR3. The V gene's germline CDR1 is SQVTM and CDR2 ANQGSEA. This CDR3 is CSVDLTGYSGNTIYF. CDR3 nucleotide sequence: TGCAGCGTTGACCTGACAGGCTACTCTGGAAACACCATATATTTT.

The CDR3 DNA sequence: TGCGCCAGCAACATCTTAGGGACCGAAGACATTCAGTACTTC. Its translation is CASNILGTEDIQYF. The rearrangement uses TRBV5-1 and TRBJ2-4; D possibly uses TRBD1 or TRBD2 (5 bases each). V was cut by 6 bases and J by 8 bases, with 18 bases left in between. The CDR3 is made up of 14 amino acids. Germline V gene lookup returns CDR1 SGHRS and CDR2 YFSETQ.

The gene calls are TRBV7-2 and TRBJ2-7; TRBD1 matches at 7 bases. From germline, CDR1 is SGHTA and CDR2 FQGNSA. The CDR3 spans 14 residues. J lost 3 bases, V lost 1 base, and 3 bases had no gene match. CDR3 bases: TGTGCCAGCAGCTTAGACAGGGGCAGCTACGAGCAGTACGTC. Its protein is CASSLDRGSYEQYV.

The J gene is TRBJ2-1, the V gene TRBV10-1; possibly TRBD2 for D (5 bases). CDR3 size: 13 residues. Looked up from germline, CDR1 is WNHNN and CDR2 is SYGVQD (reference sequence). The V gene lost 7 bases and the J gene lost 6 bases, with 13 bases spanning the gap. CDR3 loop: CASMGLAGNEQFF. Here the CDR3 DNA reads TGCGCCAGCATGGGCCTAGCAGGCAATGAGCAGTTCTTC.

The V and J genes are TRBV5-4 and TRBJ2-5, with TRBD2 as a possible D gene (6 bases). The CDR3 length is 15 residues. The germline CDR1 and CDR2 sequences are SGHNT and YYREEE (reference sequence). V dropped 0 bases and J dropped 1 base, with 10 bases sitting between them. The CDR3 DNA sequence: TGTGCCAGCAGCTTGGTGAGCGGGCGCCAAGAGACCCAGTACTTC. Translation: CASSLVSGRQETQYF.

On this clone: Within the sample, other DNA sequences also encode this same CDR3. The chain joins TRBV5-1 to TRBJ2-6; TRBD2 might be the D (5 bases). The V end was cut by 1 base, the J end by 1 base, with 6 bases between. The CDR3 totals 15 residues. Germline V gene sequence: CDR1 SGHRS, CDR2 YFSETQ. CDR3 DNA: TGCGCCAGCAGCTTGTCGGGGTCTGGGGCCAACGTCCTGACTTTC. This translates into CASSLSGSGANVLTF.

This clone has only one observation. This chain links TRBV2 with TRBJ2-5; D assignment may be TRBD1 or TRBD2 (5 bases each). CDR1 is SNHLY and CDR2 is FYNNEI in the germline V gene. The CDR3 has 14 residues. The ends were cut back, 4 bases at V and 4 bases at J, with 13 bases in the middle. DNA for the CDR3: TGTGCCAGCAGTGGGCAGGGCGAGGGAGAGACCCAGTACTTC. Amino acid sequence: CASSGQGEGETQYF.

CDR3 in amino acids: CASSLVSLGTEAFF. CDR3 bases: TGTGCCAGCAGCTTGGTTTCCTTGGGGACTGAAGCTTTCTTT. The chain links TRBV5-5 to TRBJ1-1; unclear D gene. The CDR3 has 14 residues. Trimming left V 0 bases short and J 5 bases short, with 11 bases between. CDR1 SGHKS and CDR2 YYEKEE come from the germline V gene (reference sequence).

The chain has TRBV19 and TRBJ1-5, with D perhaps TRBD1 (5 bases). Germline V CDR1 and CDR2: LNHDA, SQIVND (reference sequence). Between the trimmed V and J ends, which lost 7 bases and 0 bases, there was a span of 10 bases. The CDR3 runs to 14 residues. Written as DNA, the CDR3 is TGTGCCAGTAATATCAGGGATAGCAATCAGCCCCAGCATTTT. It encodes CASNIRDSNQPQHF.

The chain joins TRBV24-1 to TRBJ1-3; the D gene is possibly TRBD1 (5 bases). The CDR3 totals 18 residues. Trimming took off 4 bases at V and 0 bases at J, with 18 bases between the two ends. Germline CDR1 reads KGHDR; CDR2 reads SFDVKD. The CDR3 sequence: CATSDPQHYRPSGNTIYF. In DNA, the CDR3 is TGTGCCACCAGTGACCCGCAGCACTACAGGCCCTCTGGAAACACCATATATTTT.

The chain has TRBV7-2 and TRBJ2-5, with D possibly being TRBD1 (6 bases). The length of the CDR3 is 14 residues. Germline V gives CDR1 SGHTA, CDR2 FQGNSA. V lost 0 bases and J 3 bases, leaving 8 bases between the germline ends. For the CDR3, the DNA is TGTGCCAGCAGCTTAGCAGGACAGAAAGAGACCCAGTACTTC. This codes for CASSLAGQKETQYF. Drawing the rest from reference TRBV7-2 and TRBJ2-5, the complete variable domain is GAGVSQSPSNKVTEKGKDVELRCDPISGHTALYWYRQSLGQGLEFLIYFQGNSAPDKSGLPSDRFSAERTGGSVSTLTIQRTQQEDSAVYLCASSLAGQKETQYFGPGTRLLVL.

This chain connects TRBV5-6 to TRBJ2-5; no clear D gene. Between the trimmed V and J ends, which lost 1 base and 5 bases, there was a span of 6 bases. Germline CDR1 SGHDT, CDR2 YYEEEE. This CDR3 has 12 residues. For the CDR3, the DNA is TGTGCCAGCAGCTTGTCCCACGAGACCCAGTACTTC. This translates into CASSLSHETQYF.

V gene TRBV11-3 combines with J gene TRBJ2-2; 7 bases are shared with TRBD2. V gave up 5 bases and J gave up 2 bases; unmatched junction bases: 5. CDR1 SGHNT and CDR2 YENEEA come from the germline V gene. This CDR3 has 15 amino acids. CDR3 amino acids: CASSILAANTGELFF. Written as DNA, the CDR3 is TGTGCCAGCAGCATCCTAGCGGCTAACACCGGGGAGCTGTTTTTT.

The table lists this clone with a few counts. The chain joins TRBV7-6 to TRBJ1-3; maybe TRBD1 (6 bases). This CDR3 has 16 residues. The V end lost 3 bases, the J end lost 1 base, and 13 bases lay between the germline ends. The V gene's germline CDR1 is SGHVS and CDR2 FNYEAQ. The CDR3 loop reads CASSFGPQGSGNTIYF. The CDR3 DNA follows: TGTGCCAGCAGCTTTGGGCCTCAGGGGTCTGGAAACACCATATATTTT.

The genes are TRBV29-1 and TRBJ2-1; 15 bases are a match to TRBD2. The ends lost 5 bases at V and 7 bases at J; junction bases unmatched: 9. In germline, CDR1 is SQVTM, CDR2 ANQGSEA. CDR3 size: 16 residues. CDR3 bases: TGCAGCGTTAGTAAGGTCGGACTAGCGGGGGGGAATGAGCAGTTCTTC. This encodes CSVSKVGLAGGNEQFF.

The V gene is TRBV7-2, the J gene TRBJ2-5; 8 bases agree with TRBD2. J lost 5 bases, V lost 5 bases, and 7 bases had no gene match. This CDR3 is 14 amino acids long. Germline V gene lookup returns CDR1 SGHTA and CDR2 FQGNSA. In nucleotides, the CDR3 is TGTGCCAGCAGCAGAGGACTAGCCCAGGAGACCCAGTACTTC. Translated: CASSRGLAQETQYF.

The V call is TRBV19, the J call TRBJ2-3; the D gene is possibly TRBD1 (5 bases). Trimming cost V 7 bases and J 4 bases, with 18 bases left between them. This CDR3 contains 15 residues. Germline CDR1 LNHDA, CDR2 SQIVND (reference sequence). The CDR3: CASTLGRGAADTQYF. In DNA form, the CDR3 reads TGTGCCAGTACCCTCGGACGTGGGGCCGCAGATACGCAGTATTTT.

The chain links TRBV6-5 to TRBJ1-4; D possibly corresponds to TRBD1 (5 bases). The CDR3 contains 13 residues. Germline values: CDR1 MNHEY, CDR2 SVGAGI. V lost 8 bases and J 4 bases, leaving 11 bases between the germline ends. DNA for the CDR3: TGTGCCAGCCAGAGGGGTGTTAATGAAAAACTGTTTTTT. Translating gives CASQRGVNEKLFF.

The chain carries TRBV19 and TRBJ2-2; D perhaps matches TRBD2 (6 bases). V lost 6 bases and J 4 bases, leaving 18 bases between the germline ends. This CDR3 has 16 residues. Germline V lookup: CDR1 LNHDA, CDR2 SQIVND (reference sequence). CDR3 sequence (DNA): TGTGCCAGTAGCCCCCGGGGCGGGATCTTCACCGGGGAGCTGTTTTTT. It specifies CASSPRGGIFTGELFF.

The rearrangement links TRBV18 to TRBJ2-5, with TRBD1 matching over 9 bases. Looked up from germline, CDR1 is KGHSH and CDR2 is LQKENI. CDR3 size: 14 residues. J lost 3 bases, V lost 4 bases, and 3 bases had no gene match. CDR3 DNA: TGTGCCAGCTCACGGACAGGGGCTAAAGAGACCCAGTACTTC. Its translation: CASSRTGAKETQYF.

This clone was detected only a few times. J is TRBJ2-7 and V is TRBV5-4, with D unclear. V lost 0 bases to trimming and J lost 0 bases, with 7 bases between them. Germline loops: CDR1 SGHNT, CDR2 YYREEE (reference sequence). The CDR3 totals 14 residues. CDR3 in DNA: TGTGCCAGCAGCTTGGAGAGTAGCTCCTACGAGCAGTACGTC. Translated, it gives CASSLESSSYEQYV.

J is TRBJ2-1 and V is TRBV10-2; possible D gene TRBD1, 6 bases. The CDR3 contains 14 residues. CDR1 is WSHSY, CDR2 SAAADI, per germline. Trimming stripped 9 bases from V and 2 bases from J, with 14 bases between. CDR3 coding DNA: TGCGCCAGTGTACAGGGTTTAGCCTACAATGAGCAGTTCTTC. Its translation: CASVQGLAYNEQFF.

This clone occurred a few times. The gene calls are TRBV7-3 and TRBJ1-1; 8 nucleotides agree with TRBD1. Losses at the gene ends were 4 bases for V and 6 bases for J; bases not matched to a gene: 4. The CDR3 has 13 residues. Germline V gene data show CDR1 as SGHTA and CDR2 as FQGTGA. For the CDR3, the DNA is TGTGCCAGCAGCTCCCAGGGGGCTGCTGAAGCTTTCTTT. Translation gives CASSSQGAAEAFF.

The chain has TRBV6-4 and TRBJ1-2; D is ambiguous. The CDR3 extends over 13 amino acids. V was pared by 3 bases and J by 6 bases, with 11 bases between. CDR1 and CDR2 (germline): MRHNA, SNTAGT. CDR3 region: CASSEVYSHGYTF. The DNA for the CDR3 is TGTGCCAGCAGTGAAGTCTACTCCCATGGCTACACCTTC.

The chain links TRBV10-3 to TRBJ1-6; D is undetermined. This CDR3 region has 16 residues. In germline, CDR1 is ENHRY, CDR2 SYGVKD. V lost 2 bases, J lost 0 bases, and 8 bases lay in between. CDR3 bases: TGTGCCATCAGTGAGCTAGGGAGCTCCTATAATTCACCCCTCCACTTT. This translates into CAISELGSSYNSPLHF.

This clone was counted once. V gene TRBV2 combines with J gene TRBJ2-5; no clear D. CDR1 SNHLY and CDR2 FYNNEI come from the germline V gene. Trimming cost V 0 bases and J 5 bases, with 16 bases left between them. The CDR3 spans 16 residues. The CDR3 nucleotides read TGTGCCAGCAGTGAAGCCTCGGGCAACCTCCGGGAGACCCAGTACTTC. Translated: CASSEASGNLRETQYF. The whole variable domain, remainder taken from reference TRBV2 and TRBJ2-5, is EPEVTQTPSHQVTQMGQEVILRCVPISNHLYFYWYRQILGQKVEFLVSFYNNEISEKSEIFDDQFSVERPDGSNFTLKIRSTKLEDSAMYFCASSEASGNLRETQYFGPGTRLLVL.

The gene calls are TRBV11-3 and TRBJ2-1; 8 positions match TRBD2. Trimming removed 1 base from V and 10 bases from J; junction bases left unmatched: 9. Germline CDR1 SGHNT, CDR2 YENEEA. This CDR3 has 15 residues. The CDR3 nucleotides read TGTGCCAGCAGCTTAGGCTTGGGGCGGGGGGAAGAGCAGTTCTTC. Translating gives CASSLGLGRGEEQFF.